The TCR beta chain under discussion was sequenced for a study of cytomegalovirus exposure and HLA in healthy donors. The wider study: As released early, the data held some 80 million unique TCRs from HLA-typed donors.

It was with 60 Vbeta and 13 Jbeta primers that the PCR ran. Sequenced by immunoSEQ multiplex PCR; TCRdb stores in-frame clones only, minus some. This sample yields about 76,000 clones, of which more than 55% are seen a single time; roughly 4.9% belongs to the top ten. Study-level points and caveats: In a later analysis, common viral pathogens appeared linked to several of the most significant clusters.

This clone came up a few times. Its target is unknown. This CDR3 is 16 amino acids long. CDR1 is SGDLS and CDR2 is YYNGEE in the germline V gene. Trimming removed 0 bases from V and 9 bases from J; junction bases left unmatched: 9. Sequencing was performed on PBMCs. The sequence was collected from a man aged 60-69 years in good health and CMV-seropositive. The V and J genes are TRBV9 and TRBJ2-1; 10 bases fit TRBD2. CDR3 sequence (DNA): TGTGCCAGCAGCGTAGGAGCCAGCGGGAGGGACAGTGAGCAGTTCTTC. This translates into CASSVGASGRDSEQFF.